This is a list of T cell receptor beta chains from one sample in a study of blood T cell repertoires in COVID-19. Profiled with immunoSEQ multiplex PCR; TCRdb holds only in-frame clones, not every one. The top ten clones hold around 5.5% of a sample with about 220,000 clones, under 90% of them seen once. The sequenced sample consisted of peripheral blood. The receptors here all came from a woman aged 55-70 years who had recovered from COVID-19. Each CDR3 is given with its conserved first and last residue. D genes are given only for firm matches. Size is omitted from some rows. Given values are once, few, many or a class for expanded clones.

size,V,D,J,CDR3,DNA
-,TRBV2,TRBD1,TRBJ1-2,CASSQTGGGYTF,TGTGCCAGCAGTCAGACAGGGGGTGGCTACACCTTC
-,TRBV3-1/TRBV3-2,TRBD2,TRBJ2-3,CASSRGSSGLITQYF,TGTGCCAGCAGCCGAGGGTCTAGCGGCCTAATAACGCAGTATTTT
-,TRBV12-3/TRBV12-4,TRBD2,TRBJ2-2,CASRTSSTGELFF,TGTGCCAGCCGGACTAGTTCCACCGGGGAGCTGTTTTTT
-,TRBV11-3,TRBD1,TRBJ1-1,CASSPGTGEPTTEAFF,TGTGCCAGCAGCCCCGGGACAGGAGAACCGACCACTGAAGCTTTCTTT
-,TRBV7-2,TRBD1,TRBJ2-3,CASSPYRGDGQFSSDTQYF,TGTGCCAGCAGCCCTTACAGGGGGGACGGCCAGTTTTCATCAGATACGCAGTATTTT
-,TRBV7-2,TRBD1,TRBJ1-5,CASSFFRGSGQPQHF,TGTGCCAGCAGCTTTTTCAGGGGGTCGGGTCAGCCCCAGCATTTT
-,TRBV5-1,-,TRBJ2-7,CASGLQGSGTYEQYF,TGCGCCAGCGGACTCCAGGGGAGCGGCACCTACGAGCAGTACTTC
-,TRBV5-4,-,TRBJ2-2,CASRDPRGGGELFF,TGTGCCAGCAGGGACCCCCGGGGTGGCGGGGAGCTGTTTTTT
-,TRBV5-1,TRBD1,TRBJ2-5,CASSRDSTSETQYF,TGCGCCAGCAGCAGGGACAGCACCTCGGAGACCCAGTACTTC
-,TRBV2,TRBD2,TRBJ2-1,CAGLAGGTEQFF,TGTGCCGGACTAGCGGGGGGCACTGAGCAGTTCTTC
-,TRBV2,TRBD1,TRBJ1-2,CASSPETGFSYGYTF,TGTGCCAGCAGCCCCGAGACAGGGTTTAGCTATGGCTACACCTTC
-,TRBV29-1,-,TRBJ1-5,CSVETFPDQPQHF,TGCAGCGTTGAGACTTTTCCCGATCAGCCCCAGCATTTT
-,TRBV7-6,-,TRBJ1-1,CASSHLKGRNTEAFF,TGTGCCAGCAGCCACCTAAAGGGGCGGAACACTGAAGCTTTCTTT
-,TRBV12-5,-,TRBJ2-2,CASGQDDTGELFF,TGTGCTAGTGGACAGGACGATACCGGGGAGCTGTTTTTT
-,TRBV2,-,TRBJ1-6,CASSVGVSSYNSPLHF,TGTGCCAGCAGTGTCGGGGTTAGCTCCTATAATTCACCCCTCCACTTT
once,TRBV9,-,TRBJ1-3,CASSPPGGGNTIYF,TGTGCCAGCAGCCCCCCGGGGGGTGGAAACACCATATATTTT
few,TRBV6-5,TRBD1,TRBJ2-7,CASSYSTGGIYEQYF,TGTGCCAGCAGTTACTCGACAGGGGGGATCTACGAGCAGTACTTC
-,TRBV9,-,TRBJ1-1,CASSVGPGDTEAFF,TGTGCCAGCAGCGTAGGTCCAGGGGACACTGAAGCTTTCTTT
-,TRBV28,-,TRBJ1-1,CASSRLRSNMNTEAFF,TGTGCCAGCAGCCGACTCCGCTCGAATATGAACACTGAAGCTTTCTTT
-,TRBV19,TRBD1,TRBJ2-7,CASTAEGTGAREQYF,TGTGCCAGTACCGCCGAGGGAACAGGGGCTCGAGAGCAGTACTTC
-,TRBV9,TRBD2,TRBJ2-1,CASSPRSGGAHEQFF,TGTGCCAGCAGCCCCCGGAGCGGGGGGGCCCATGAGCAGTTCTTC
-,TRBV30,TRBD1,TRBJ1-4,CAWNGQGYDEKLFF,TGTGCCTGGAATGGACAGGGGTACGATGAAAAACTGTTTTTT
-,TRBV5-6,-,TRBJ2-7,CASGRGHLSYEQYF,TGTGCCAGCGGTCGGGGACACCTCTCCTACGAGCAGTACTTC
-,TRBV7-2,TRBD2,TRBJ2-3,CAGGLAGATDTQYF,TGTGCCGGAGGACTAGCGGGGGCCACAGATACGCAGTATTTT